This TCR beta chain was recovered during a study of monozygotic twins with inflammatory bowel disease. Study results and caveats: Versus healthy twins, IBD patients showed fewer clonotypes shared with others, especially with disease activity.

The template was total RNA from whole blood, with no T cell sorting. The CDR3 is 14 residues long. Germline lookup yields CDR1 SNHLY and CDR2 FYNNEI. Total RNA amounting to about 3,700 ng went into each TCR library. TCRalpha and TCRbeta cDNA underwent two nested PCRs of about 17 and 10 cycles. TCRdb re-called the 5' RACE reads and catalogs CDR3 proteins one per entry, DNA excluded. This table holds about 160,000 distinct CDR3 sequences. For this clonotype: Antigen: not known.

V is TRBV2 and J is TRBJ2-7; TCRdb indicates TRBD1, and absent DNA this call remains unverified. The sample comprised blood. The sequence was collected from a human donor with ulcerative colitis or Crohn's disease, or a healthy co-twin of an affected twin (not recorded which). CDR3 residues: CASSETTGGNEQYF.